The 5 T cell receptor beta chains in this list originate from one sample, sequenced in a study of T cells in localized non-small cell lung cancer. Sequencing used immunoSEQ multiplex PCR; TCRdb keeps in-frame clones, though not all of them. The table lists about 24,000 clones, roughly 90% of them singletons. The sample here was peripheral blood, taken before any cancer treatment. The receptor source for this set is a man between 40 and 75 years old with stage III squamous cell lung carcinoma.

This chain connects TRBV28 to TRBJ2-1, with 7 bases identical to TRBD2. This CDR3 spans 15 amino acids. The germline gives CDR1 MDHEN, CDR2 SYDVKM. The V segment lost 6 bases and the J segment 4 bases; nucleotides outside the gene matches: 9. CDR3 in DNA: TGTGCCAGCAGGCGGACCACGGGGGGATACAATGAGCAGTTCTTC. It is translated as CASRRTTGGYNEQFF. The full variable domain, completed using reference TRBV28 and TRBJ2-1, is DVKVTQSSRYLVKRTGEKVFLECVQDMDHENMFWYRQDPGLGLRLIYFSYDVKMKEKGDIPEGYSVSREKKERFSLILESASTNQTSMYLCASRRTTGGYNEQFFGPGTRLTVL.

CDR3 DNA: TGTGCCAGCAGTTTAGCGGGTTCAGGGAATGAGCAGTTCTTC. Its translation: CASSLAGSGNEQFF. V and J are TRBV6-5 and TRBJ2-1, with 7 bases fitting TRBD2. Per the germline V gene, CDR1 is MNHEY and CDR2 is SVGAGI. The CDR3 contains 14 residues. After removal of 4 bases from V and 7 bases from J, the junction contained 7 bases not matched to a gene.

This sequence joins TRBV11-2 and TRBJ1-2; no firm D call. Per germline, CDR1 SGHAT and CDR2 FQNNGV. The CDR3 length is 16 residues. The germline V and J ends were trimmed by 0 bases and 8 bases, with 19 bases remaining between them. This chain's CDR3 is CASSLDHIRTALGYTF. As DNA, the CDR3 is TGTGCCAGCAGCTTAGATCATATAAGGACGGCCCTAGGCTACACCTTC. Filled out from reference TRBV11-2 and TRBJ1-2, the complete variable domain reads EAGVAQSPRYKIIEKRQSVAFWCNPISGHATLYWYQQILGQGPKLLIQFQNNGVVDDSQLPKDRFSAERLKGVDSTLKIQPAKLEDSAVYLCASSLDHIRTALGYTFGSGTRLTVV.

A single count supports this clone. V usage is TRBV5-1 and J usage is TRBJ1-4; 7 positions agree with TRBD1. Germline CDR1 reads SGHRS; CDR2 reads YFSETQ. V lost 5 bases and J lost 12; bases outside the gene matches: 10. This CDR3 contains 13 residues. CDR3 nucleotide sequence: TGCGCCAGCAGGGCCTGGACAGGAGGTGAACTGTTTTTT. Translation: CASRAWTGGELFF.

The chain combines TRBV19 with TRBJ2-1; 10 bases agree with TRBD1. In germline, CDR1 is LNHDA, CDR2 SQIVND (reference sequence). V was clipped by 1 base and J by 7 bases; unmatched bases: 4. This CDR3 contains 15 residues. Here the CDR3 reads CASSIATGGLNEQFF. The CDR3 DNA sequence: TGTGCCAGTAGTATAGCGACAGGGGGCTTGAATGAGCAGTTCTTC.